What follows describes a single TCR beta chain. Its antigen has not been determined. Nothing much larger sits one base from this clone, and base qualities are not available. Receptor amplification or capture employed 5' RACE. Data came from an Illumina HiSeq 2000. A universal primer binding site was added through template switching, and the final cDNA carried a unique molecular identifier so that TCR cDNA molecules could be counted accurately. First-strand cDNA for TCR alpha and beta chains was synthesized from specific primers in the conserved constant-segment region. To control for contamination, every cDNA library was double barcoded, receiving both a SMART-Mk sample barcode and Illumina barcodes. TruSeq adapter sequences along with Illumina sample barcodes were introduced in two successive PCR steps. TCR alpha and beta cDNA libraries were sequenced on the Illumina HiSeq platform with custom primers. In the paper's pipeline: MiGEC was used to process raw reads and extract unique molecular identifiers, and MiXCR was used to find CDR3 positions. Recombination models were inferred per individual with the repgenHMM and IGoR tools using an EM algorithm. Shared clonotypes were analyzed with the tcR package in R, and sharing was normalized by the product of cloneset sizes. To study raw recombination free of thymic and clonal selection effects, out-of-frame nonproductive sequences were analyzed. Through fastp at Q25 and MiXCR, TCRdb rebuilt clones from the public reads, retaining in-frame beta chains. CDR3 protein sequences are deduplicated, and each keeps its most common genes and DNA. The V and J calls here are based on TCRdb, not the publication. The sample profile shows 350,000 to 500,000 distinct CDR3 sequences; about 18% of them were found once. 9.5% to 15% of the sample comes from the top ten.

Every donor in the study was a healthy Caucasian. Three unrelated non-twin adults were also sequenced: a male aged 18 to 30, a male aged 50 to 60 and a female aged 50 to 60. Miltenyi CD45RO+ enrichment and human naive T-cell isolation kits were used to isolate memory (CD45RO+) and naive T cells from PBMC. The data were obtained in a study of identical twins (dated by TCRdb to about 2016). General notes on the study: To test whether fetal clonotypes persist, this study deep-sequenced TCR alpha and beta repertoires from monozygotic twins, from unrelated adults of various ages, and from cord blood. To rule out contamination, the twin experiments were replicated at different times with different library preparation protocols. General conclusions and limits of the study: Out-of-frame TCR alpha sequences shared between twins showed an excess of low generation-probability sequences compared with coincidental sharing between unrelated individuals. Fewer insertions were carried by abundant cord blood beta clonotypes; a weaker similar trend was observed in young adult naive repertoires, while no such trend was observed in memory repertoires. In beta out-of-frame sequences, excess twin sharing was weaker, because having fewer shared sequences lowered the signal-to-noise ratio. Because the same donors could not be followed over many years, conclusions were based on cross-sectional statistical analysis. In monozygotic twins, out-of-frame TCR alpha sharing was systematically underestimated by recombination models, although the models agreed with sharing between unrelated individuals. Invariant T cells such as MAIT and iNKT could partly confound zero-insertion analyses, although diverse VJ usage argued against such confounding for most clonotypes.

The CDR1 and CDR2 encoded by the germline V gene (reference sequence) are LNHNV and YYDKDF. Between the V and J ends, shortened by 3 bases and 2 bases respectively, the junction contains 14 bases. The CDR3 has 15 amino acids, counting the end cysteine and phenylalanine. Solely the CDR3 DNA is kept, with 45 bases framed from the first base. The sample was naive T cells sorted from blood. This specimen's cell subset or site label, interpreted: cells isolated with a human naive T-cell isolation kit. The chain joins TRBV15 to TRBJ2-7, with the D gene not confidently named. This TCR was sampled from a man aged 50 to 60 in good health. The DNA is TGTGCCACCAGCAGGGGTACAACCCTGACCTACGAGCAGTACTTC. Translated, this gives CATSRGTTLTYEQYF.